This T cell receptor beta chain was obtained from a study of T cell responses to AZD1222 COVID-19 vaccine. Study details: Second doses that came at about 4 or about 12 weeks were put together.

Study-wide results and caveats: With dominance at 160-218 and 743-854, vaccine-associated CD4 TCRs spanned spike. Nearly half of unique spike-specific TCRs reportedly avoided B.1.351 and B.1.1.7 mutated regions. Vaccination with two AZD1222 doses was followed by a rise in Spike-specific TCR breadth and depth.

This clone was seen once. Its matching antigen is unknown. Only in-frame clones appear in the TCRdb table, and some are missing; sequencing was by immunoSEQ multiplex PCR. The sample holds around 200,000 clones, around 88% seen once. With V trimmed by 3 bases and J by 13 bases, 13 bases remained unmatched. Germline V gene sequence: CDR1 GTSNPN, CDR2 SVGIG (reference sequence). This CDR3 region has 15 residues. The sequence was collected from an adult in good health. Here the sequenced sample was peripheral blood, taken on day 0 of AZD1222 vaccination. V gene TRBV30 combines with J gene TRBJ1-6; 9 bases are shared with TRBD1. The CDR3 DNA follows: TGTGCCTGGAGGGCCCCCGGGACAGGGATCGTCCCCCTCCACTTT. It translates to CAWRAPGTGIVPLHF.